What follows are 9 T cell receptor beta chains derived from one specimen sequenced in a study of Ad26.COV2.S vaccination and SARS-CoV-2 variants. Treatment indicated: 15 to 20 received Ad26.COV2.S at low or high dose, single or two shots; 5 received placebo; per-sample allocation not given. Each sample was drawn 63 days after the first injection (of vaccine or placebo). Only in-frame clones appear in the TCRdb table, and some are missing; sequencing was by immunoSEQ multiplex PCR. Of fewer than 500,000 clones detected, 90% appear once; the ten largest clones hold 10% to 15%. Sample: peripheral blood, taken in a trial of Ad26.COV2.S vaccine versus placebo. Receptors originate from a person between 18 and 65 years old who received the Ad26.COV2.S COVID-19 vaccine or a placebo.

J is TRBJ2-1 and V is TRBV19; 8 positions agree with TRBD1. CDR3 length: 14 amino acids. Germline V gene data show CDR1 as LNHDA and CDR2 as SQIVND (reference sequence). The J segment lost 5 bases and the V segment lost 5 bases, leaving 5 bases of the junction unmatched. For the CDR3, the DNA is TGTGCCAGTAGTCCCAGGACAGGGAACAATGAGCAGTTCTTC. Translation: CASSPRTGNNEQFF. The complete variable domain, with remaining parts taken from reference TRBV19 and TRBJ2-1, reads DGGITQSPKYLFRKEGQNVTLSCEQNLNHDAMYWYRQDPGQGLRLIYYSQIVNDFQKGDIAEGYSVSREKKESFPLTVTSAQKNPTAFYLCASSPRTGNNEQFFGPGTRLTVL.

Written as DNA, the CDR3 is TGTGCCAGTGCACACTTCGGGGGCAACACTGAAGCTTTCTTT. This encodes CASAHFGGNTEAFF. The rearrangement joins TRBV19 to TRBJ1-1; perhaps TRBD1 as D (6 bases). V lost 8 bases to trimming and J lost 2 bases, with 15 bases between them. This CDR3 is built from 14 residues. The germline V gene encodes CDR1 LNHDA and CDR2 SQIVND (reference sequence).

The genes are TRBV30 and TRBJ2-2; D may be TRBD2 (6 bases). The CDR3 spans 16 residues. Trimming pared 1 base from V and 3 bases from J, leaving 15 bases between. Per the germline V gene, CDR1 is GTSNPN and CDR2 is SVGIG (reference sequence). The CDR3 region has the DNA TGTGCCTGGAGTGAGGAGGGAATAATGTACACCGGGGAGCTGTTTTTT. This translates into CAWSEEGIMYTGELFF.

This clone was seen once. The chain couples TRBV15 to TRBJ2-7, with a possible D match to TRBD2 (6 bases). The CDR3 sequence is 13 residues long. V lost 1 base and J lost 4, with 8 bases in between. The germline V gene encodes CDR1 LNHNV and CDR2 YYDKDF (reference sequence). CDR3 sequence reads: CATSRVADYEQYF. The CDR3 bases are TGTGCCACCAGCAGAGTAGCGGATTACGAGCAGTACTTC.

V is TRBV18 and J is TRBJ1-1; tentatively, D is TRBD1 (6 bases). Between the trimmed V and J ends, which lost 5 bases and 1 base, there was a span of 14 bases. This CDR3 spans 15 amino acids. CDR1 KGHSH and CDR2 LQKENI come from the germline V gene. In DNA, the CDR3 is TGTGCCAGCTCATCAACAGGGCCCGGGAACACTGAAGCTTTCTTT. It is translated as CASSSTGPGNTEAFF.

The chain has TRBV18 and TRBJ1-1, with unresolved D. The germline CDR1 and CDR2 sequences are KGHSH and LQKENI. The CDR3 spans 14 residues. The V end was cut by 3 bases, the J end by 0 bases, with 8 bases between. For the CDR3, the DNA is TGTGCCAGCTCACCCCTCCCGATGAACACTGAAGCTTTCTTT. As protein: CASSPLPMNTEAFF. Full variable domain (rest looked up from reference TRBV18 and TRBJ1-1): NAGVMQNPRHLVRRRGQEARLRCSPMKGHSHVYWYRQLPEEGLKFMVYLQKENIIDESGMPKERFSAEFPKEGPSILRIQQVVRGDSAAYFCASSPLPMNTEAFFGQGTRLTVV.

The chain combines TRBV7-9 with TRBJ2-3, with 9 bases identical to TRBD2. The junction had 5 bases not matched to a gene; V was cut back by 5 bases and J by 2 bases. CDR1 SEHNR and CDR2 FQNEAQ come from the germline V gene (reference sequence). The CDR3 is 15 amino acids. The CDR3 region is CASSLTSGNTDTQYF. CDR3 sequence (DNA): TGTGCCAGCAGCCTGACTAGCGGTAACACAGATACGCAGTATTTT. The full variable domain, its missing parts supplied by reference TRBV7-9 and TRBJ2-3, is DTGVSQNPRHKITKRGQNVTFRCDPISEHNRLYWYRQTLGQGPEFLTYFQNEAQLEKSRLLSDRFSAERPKGSFSTLEIQRTEQGDSAMYLCASSLTSGNTDTQYFGPGTRLTVL.

This chain links TRBV5-4 with TRBJ1-2; 11 positions agree with TRBD1. CDR3 length: 15 amino acids. CDR1 is SGHNT and CDR2 is YYREEE in the germline V gene (reference sequence). The J segment lost 2 bases and the V segment lost 6 bases, leaving 6 bases of the junction unmatched. CDR3: CASTPGTGGNYGYTF. CDR3 sequence (DNA): TGTGCCAGCACCCCAGGGACAGGGGGGAACTATGGCTACACCTTC.

The chain is built from TRBV19 and TRBJ2-3; D might be TRBD2 (5 bases). This CDR3 spans 16 amino acids. Germline CDR1 is LNHDA and CDR2 is SQIVND (reference sequence). Trimming cost V 1 base and J 2 bases, with 13 bases left between them. The CDR3 coding sequence is TGTGCCAGTAGTATAGTTGGAGGTAGGGCCACAGATACGCAGTATTTT. Amino acid sequence: CASSIVGGRATDTQYF.